This T cell receptor beta chain appears in the sequencing data of a study of T cells in Graves' hyperthyroidism and ophthalmopathy. Study observations and caveats: Progression to ophthalmopathy was predicted a median of approximately 6.4 months early.

The germline V gene has CDR1 SGHAT and CDR2 FQNNGV. Between the trimmed V and J ends, which lost 5 bases and 4 bases, there was a span of 23 bases. This CDR3 contains 17 residues. This clonotype was found many times. As yet, its antigen is unknown. Based on clinical symptoms, serum thyroxine and TRAb, thyroid ultrasound and orbital computed tomography, diagnoses were reached. This sample holds PBMCs from roughly 10 ml fresh peripheral blood. Amplified regions were TCR beta CDR3 sequences from RNA transcripts. The study used the HTBI primer set for a first-round RT-PCR of the TCR CDR3. In TCRdb, the multiplex PCR reads were re-called with MiXCR into one record per CDR3 protein. The sample includes 240,000 or so distinct CDR3 sequences, about 16% of them seen just once.

This sequence was found in a woman younger than 35 with Graves' ophthalmopathy. The sample comprised blood. The chain joins TRBV11-2 to TRBJ1-2; tentative D call: TRBD1 (6 bases). This CDR3 reads CASSLPGMGGSTYGYTF. CDR3 nucleotide sequence: TGTGCCAGCAGCCTCCCAGGGATGGGGGGCTCTACCTATGGCTACACCTTC.